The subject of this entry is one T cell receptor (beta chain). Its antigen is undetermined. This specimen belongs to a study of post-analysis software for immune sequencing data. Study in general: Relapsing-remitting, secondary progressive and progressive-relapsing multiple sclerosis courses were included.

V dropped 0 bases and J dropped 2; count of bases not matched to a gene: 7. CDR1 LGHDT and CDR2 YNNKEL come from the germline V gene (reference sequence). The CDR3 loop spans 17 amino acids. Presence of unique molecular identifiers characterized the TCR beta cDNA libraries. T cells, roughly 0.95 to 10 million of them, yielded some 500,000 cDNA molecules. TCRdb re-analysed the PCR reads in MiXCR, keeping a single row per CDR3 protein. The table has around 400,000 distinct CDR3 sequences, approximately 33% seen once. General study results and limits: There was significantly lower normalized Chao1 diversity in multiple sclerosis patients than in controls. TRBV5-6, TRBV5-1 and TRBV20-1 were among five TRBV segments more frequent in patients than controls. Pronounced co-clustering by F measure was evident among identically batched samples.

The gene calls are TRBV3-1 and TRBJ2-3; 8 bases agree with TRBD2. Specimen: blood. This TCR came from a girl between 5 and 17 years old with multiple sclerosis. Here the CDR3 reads CASSQDLGRGDTDTQYF. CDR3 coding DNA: TGTGCCAGCAGCCAAGATCTTGGGCGGGGGGACACAGATACGCAGTATTTT.